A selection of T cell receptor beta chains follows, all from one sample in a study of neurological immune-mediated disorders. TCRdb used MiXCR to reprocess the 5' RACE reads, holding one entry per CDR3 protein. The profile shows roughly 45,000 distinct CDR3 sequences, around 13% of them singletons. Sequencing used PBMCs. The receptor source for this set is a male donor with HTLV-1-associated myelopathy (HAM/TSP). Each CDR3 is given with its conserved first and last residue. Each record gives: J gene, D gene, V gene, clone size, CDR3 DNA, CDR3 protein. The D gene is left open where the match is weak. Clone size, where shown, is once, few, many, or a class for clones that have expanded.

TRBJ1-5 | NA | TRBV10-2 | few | TGCGCCAGCAACCGACCGGGTCAGCCCCAGCATTTT | CASNRPGQPQHF
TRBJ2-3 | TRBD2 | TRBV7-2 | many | TGTGCCAGCAGCCCTCGACTAGCGGGGCCCGGAGATACGCAGTATTTT | CASSPRLAGPGDTQYF
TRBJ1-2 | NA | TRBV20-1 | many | TGCAGTGCTGTTGCCACCCGTGGGGTATGGGGCTACACCTTC | CSAVATRGVWGYTF
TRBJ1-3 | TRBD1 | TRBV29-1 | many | TGCAGCGTTGAAGACGTCCCGGGACAGGGTTCACACACCATATATTTT | CSVEDVPGQGSHTIYF
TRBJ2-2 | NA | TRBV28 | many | TGTGCCAGCACCTCTTGGAGGGGGCGAGGAGGGGAGCTGTTTTTT | CASTSWRGRGGELFF
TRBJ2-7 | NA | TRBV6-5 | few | TGTGCCAGCAGTAGGAGCGGAGAGCAGTACTTC | CASSRSGEQYF
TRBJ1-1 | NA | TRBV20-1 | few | TGCAGTGCTAGAGATCTTCTACAGTCCTACACTGAAGCTTTCTTT | CSARDLLQSYTEAFF
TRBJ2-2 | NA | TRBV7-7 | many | TGTGCCAGCAGCAAACGCTTAGAATCGAACACCGGGGAGCTGTTTTTT | CASSKRLESNTGELFF
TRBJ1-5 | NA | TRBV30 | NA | TGTGCCTGGAGTGACAGCAATCAGCCCCAGCATTTT | CAWSDSNQPQHF
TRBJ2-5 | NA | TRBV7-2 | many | TGTGCCAGCAGCATACGGGCCCCAGAGACCCAGTACTTC | CASSIRAPETQYF